This record looks at one TCR beta chain sequence and its context. Its matching antigen is unknown. V lost 0 bases, J lost 3 bases, and 9 bases lay in between. This CDR3 spans 14 amino acids. The germline gives CDR1 LGHNA, CDR2 YSLEER. TCRdb's table, derived via immunoSEQ multiplex PCR, lists solely in-frame clones and lacks some. The sample carries fewer than 6,500 clones, about 77% recorded once. The time point here: neoterminal ileum biopsy at postoperative endoscopy, about 6 months after surgery. This record comes from a study of T cell repertoires in ileal Crohn's disease. Findings and caveats of the study: Every patient over 26.8% clonality showed endoscopic recurrence.

The rearrangement joins TRBV4-3 to TRBJ2-7; D gene uncertain. The TCR was taken from an adult with Crohn's disease. The sequenced material came from ileal tissue. This CDR3 reads CASSQDTSVYEQYF. The CDR3 DNA follows: TGCGCCAGCAGCCAAGATACGTCAGTCTACGAGCAGTACTTC.